This note documents a single TCR beta chain sequence. This entry is derived from a study of response to subunit inactivated influenza vaccine. TCRdb re-called the RT-PCR reads with MiXCR, one entry per CDR3 protein. The sample consists of around 850,000 distinct CDR3 sequences, about 18% of them appearing once. Unmatched junction bases numbered 16, after V lost 5 bases and J lost 6 bases. The CDR3 sequence is 17 residues long. Here the sequenced sample was PBMCs from blood, taken less than 6 days after vaccination. The clonotype was recovered from a man in his fifties who received an inactivated influenza vaccine. The V call is TRBV12-3 or TRBV12-4, the J call TRBJ1-1; 9 bases map to TRBD1. The chain's CDR3 is CASSQSRDRESEPEAFF. As DNA, the CDR3 is TGTGCCAGCAGTCAGTCCCGGGACAGGGAAAGTGAACCTGAAGCTTTCTTT.